The 21 T cell receptor beta chains presented below share a single source sample, sequenced in a study of T cells in localized non-small cell lung cancer. This table comes from immunoSEQ multiplex PCR, and its TCRdb copy is limited to in-frame clones, with some not included. Of around 5,400 clones listed, about 85% are singletons. The sample consisted of PBMCs, taken before any cancer treatment. Receptors originate from a woman aged 40-75 years with stage II lung adenocarcinoma.

This chain uses TRBV30 with TRBJ2-3; D gene unclear. Looked up from germline, CDR1 is GTSNPN and CDR2 is SVGIG (reference sequence). The germline V and J ends were trimmed by 0 bases and 9 bases, with 7 bases remaining between them. This CDR3 spans 11 amino acids. CDR3 amino acids: CAWSVSGTQYF. The CDR3 region has the DNA TGTGCCTGGAGTGTATCCGGAACGCAGTATTTT.

The chain joins TRBV14 to TRBJ1-2; the D gene is possibly TRBD1 (5 bases). The CDR3 totals 15 residues. Trimming pared 1 base from V and 7 bases from J, leaving 16 bases between. CDR1 is SGHDN and CDR2 is FVKESK in the germline V gene. Here the CDR3 DNA reads TGTGCCAGCAGCCAAGCGACAGCCGCCGGGTTTGGCTACACCTTC. Translated: CASSQATAAGFGYTF.

Only one count was recorded for this clone. CDR3 sequence: CASSLIVTGVRETQYF. DNA of the CDR3: TGCGCCAGCAGCTTGATAGTTACGGGAGTGAGGGAGACCCAGTACTTC. The chain has TRBV5-1 and TRBJ2-5, with D possibly being TRBD2 (6 bases). Trimming shortened V by 1 base and J by 5 bases, and 18 bases separated the two germline ends. The CDR3 runs to 16 residues. Germline-derived CDR1 and CDR2 are SGHRS and YFSETQ.

The gene calls are TRBV28 and TRBJ1-5; possible D gene TRBD1, 6 bases. Germline lookup yields CDR1 MDHEN and CDR2 SYDVKM. The CDR3 has 16 amino acids. Trimming removed 6 bases from V and 2 bases from J, with 17 bases in between. The CDR3 here is CASRTPQGRGNQPQHF. The CDR3 DNA reads as TGTGCCAGCAGGACGCCACAGGGAAGGGGCAATCAGCCCCAGCATTTT.

The V gene is TRBV7-9, the J gene TRBJ2-2; 8 bases are shared with TRBD2. Germline V gene sequence: CDR1 SEHNR, CDR2 FQNEAQ (reference sequence). The CDR3 runs to 15 residues. V was pared by 11 bases and J by 1 base, with 9 bases of the junction left unmatched. This chain's CDR3 is CAAGGLGMNTGELFF. CDR3 nucleotide sequence: TGTGCCGCGGGGGGCCTAGGAATGAACACCGGGGAGCTGTTTTTT.

J is TRBJ2-3 and V is TRBV6-5, with unresolved D. Germline lookup yields CDR1 MNHEY and CDR2 SVGAGI. Trimming shortened V by 6 bases and J by 4 bases, and 14 bases separated the two germline ends. The CDR3 spans 14 residues. CDR3 region: CASRGSGGSDTQYF. In nucleotides, the CDR3 is TGTGCCAGCAGGGGGTCGGGTGGATCAGATACGCAGTATTTT.

The chain employs TRBV19 and TRBJ1-2; perhaps TRBD1 as D (6 bases). V lost 4 bases to trimming and J lost 4 bases, with 16 bases between them. This CDR3 has 15 residues. Per the germline V gene, CDR1 is LNHDA and CDR2 is SQIVND (reference sequence). CDR3: CASSTQGTYSYGYTF. The CDR3 bases are TGTGCCAGTAGTACGCAGGGGACGTATTCCTATGGCTACACCTTC.

The chain recombines TRBV7-3 with TRBJ1-5; 9 bases fit TRBD1. The CDR3 is 18 amino acids. Trimming at V came to 5 bases and at J to 1 base, leaving 12 bases not matched to a gene. Germline CDR1 is SGHTA and CDR2 is FQGTGA. The CDR3 spells CASSRSRDRVSSNQPQHF. As DNA, the CDR3 is TGTGCCAGCAGCCGTAGCCGGGACAGGGTATCGAGCAATCAGCCCCAGCATTTT.

The chain joins TRBV29-1 to TRBJ1-4; a possible D gene is TRBD1 (5 bases). Germline V gene sequence: CDR1 SQVTM, CDR2 ANQGSEA. Trimming removed 4 bases at V and 8 bases at J, with 14 bases between. This CDR3 is built from 13 residues. The CDR3 loop reads CSVGGGVREKLFF. DNA for the CDR3: TGCAGCGTTGGGGGAGGGGTTAGAGAAAAACTGTTTTTT.

V is TRBV30 and J is TRBJ1-1, with D unresolved. From germline, CDR1 is GTSNPN and CDR2 SVGIG (reference sequence). This CDR3 spans 13 amino acids. Deletions cut 3 bases from V and 4 bases from J, with 12 bases between. Here the CDR3 reads CAWRRGFSTEAFF. CDR3 nucleotide sequence: TGTGCCTGGAGGAGAGGGTTTAGCACTGAAGCTTTCTTT. The variable domain in full, completed from reference TRBV30 and TRBJ1-1, reads SQTIHQWPATLVQPVGSPLSLECTVEGTSNPNLYWYRQAAGRGLQLLFYSVGIGQISSEVPQNLSASRPQDRQFILSSKKLLLSDSGFYLCAWRRGFSTEAFFGQGTRLTVV.

The rearrangement uses TRBV5-4 and TRBJ1-3; D call uncertain. Germline CDR1 reads SGHNT; CDR2 reads YYREEE (reference sequence). Trimming removed 3 bases at V and 0 bases at J, with 10 bases between. The length of the CDR3 is 15 residues. The CDR3 is CASSSSGYSGNTIYF. CDR3 nucleotides: TGTGCCAGCAGCTCCTCCGGCTACTCTGGAAACACCATATATTTT.

This clone has a single count. The rearrangement uses TRBV4-3 and TRBJ1-5, with 7 bases lining up with TRBD1. The V gene's germline CDR1 is LGHNA and CDR2 YSLEER. With V trimmed by 4 bases and J by 2 bases, 14 bases remained unmatched. This CDR3 region has 18 residues. CDR3 amino acids: CASSRAFGQAVGNQPQHF. CDR3 DNA sequence: TGCGCCAGCAGCCGGGCCTTCGGACAGGCTGTCGGCAATCAGCCCCAGCATTTT.

This clone turned up a few times. The chain links TRBV18 to TRBJ1-1; tentatively, D is TRBD1 (6 bases). Trimming shortened V by 1 base and J by 3 bases, and 12 bases separated the two germline ends. This CDR3 is built from 15 residues. Germline V CDR1 and CDR2: KGHSH, LQKENI. CDR3 bases: TGTGCCAGCTCACCACAGGGGGGGAGTGACACTGAAGCTTTCTTT. Its protein is CASSPQGGSDTEAFF.

The chain is built from TRBV18 and TRBJ2-7; D call uncertain. Germline lookup yields CDR1 KGHSH and CDR2 LQKENI. This CDR3 contains 14 residues. Trimming stripped 2 bases from V and 5 bases from J, with 13 bases between. Here the CDR3 DNA reads TGTGCCAGCTCACCAAGACCCAGCCCCAACGAGCAGTACTTC. Encoded protein: CASSPRPSPNEQYF.

V and J are TRBV4-3 and TRBJ2-3; D is perhaps TRBD1 or TRBD2 (5 bases each). Looked up from germline, CDR1 is LGHNA and CDR2 is YSLEER. This CDR3 is built from 13 residues. Trimming cost V 5 bases and J 4 bases, with 10 bases left between them. The CDR3 loop reads CASSTRDPDTQYF. CDR3 coding DNA: TGCGCCAGCAGCACTAGGGACCCAGATACGCAGTATTTT.

In nucleotides, the CDR3 is TGTGCCAGTAGTGTAGCGGGAGGACCCTACGAGCAGTACTTC. Protein sequence: CASSVAGGPYEQYF. V and J are TRBV19 and TRBJ2-7; 10 bases are shared with TRBD2. Trimming at V came to 5 bases and at J to 2 bases, leaving 3 bases not matched to a gene. The CDR3 loop spans 14 amino acids. The germline V gene has CDR1 LNHDA and CDR2 SQIVND (reference sequence).

The V call is TRBV28, the J call TRBJ2-3; 8 bases line up with TRBD2. V dropped 3 bases and J dropped 3; count of bases not matched to a gene: 11. Germline-derived CDR1 and CDR2 are MDHEN and SYDVKM. The CDR3 is 17 residues long. CDR3 amino acids: CASSFPRASGSTDTQYF. The CDR3 coding sequence is TGTGCCAGCAGTTTCCCGAGGGCGAGCGGGAGTACAGATACGCAGTATTTT. Based on the CDR3 plus reference TRBV28 and TRBJ2-3, the full variable domain is DVKVTQSSRYLVKRTGEKVFLECVQDMDHENMFWYRQDPGLGLRLIYFSYDVKMKEKGDIPEGYSVSREKKERFSLILESASTNQTSMYLCASSFPRASGSTDTQYFGPGTRLTVL.

The genes are TRBV18 and TRBJ2-2, with D uncertain. CDR3 length: 16 amino acids. V was trimmed by 3 bases and J by 1 base, leaving 12 bases between them. Germline CDR1 reads KGHSH; CDR2 reads LQKENI. In DNA, the CDR3 is TGTGCCAGCTCACCCTCGGGTGCAGGGAACACCGGGGAGCTGTTTTTT. Protein sequence: CASSPSGAGNTGELFF.

The chain carries TRBV6-5 and TRBJ2-2; D uncertain. This CDR3 spans 16 amino acids. In germline, CDR1 is MNHEY, CDR2 SVGAGI. V lost 0 bases to trimming and J lost 0 bases, with 8 bases between them. The CDR3 bases are TGTGCCAGCAGTTACTCGTTCAGGACGAACACCGGGGAGCTGTTTTTT. This sequence encodes CASSYSFRTNTGELFF.

The chain recombines TRBV28 with TRBJ1-5, with D unresolved. V dropped 2 bases and J dropped 0 bases, with 8 bases sitting between them. Germline V gene data show CDR1 as MDHEN and CDR2 as SYDVKM. The CDR3 covers 15 residues. This chain's CDR3 is CASSLTEYSNQPQHF. CDR3 sequence (DNA): TGTGCCAGCAGTTTAACAGAGTATAGCAATCAGCCCCAGCATTTT.

CDR3: CASSKQGATEQFF. CDR3 bases: TGTGCCAGCAGCAAACAGGGGGCCACTGAGCAGTTCTTC. The rearrangement uses TRBV5-6 and TRBJ2-1; TRBD1 matches 9 bases. There are 13 residues in the CDR3. V shed 4 bases and J 9 bases; nucleotides not matched to a gene: 5. CDR1 is SGHDT, CDR2 YYEEEE, per germline.